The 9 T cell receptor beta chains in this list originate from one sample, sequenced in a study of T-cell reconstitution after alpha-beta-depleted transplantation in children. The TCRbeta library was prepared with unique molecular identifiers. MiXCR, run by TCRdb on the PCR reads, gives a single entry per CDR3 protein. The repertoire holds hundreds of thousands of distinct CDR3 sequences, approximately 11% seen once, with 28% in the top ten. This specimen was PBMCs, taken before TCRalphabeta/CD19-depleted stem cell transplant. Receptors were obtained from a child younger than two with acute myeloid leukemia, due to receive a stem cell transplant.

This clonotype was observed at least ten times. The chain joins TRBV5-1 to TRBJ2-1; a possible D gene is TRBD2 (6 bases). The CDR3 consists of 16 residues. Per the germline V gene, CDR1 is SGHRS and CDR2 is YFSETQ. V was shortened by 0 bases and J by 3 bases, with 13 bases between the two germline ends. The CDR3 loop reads CASSLDLAGIYNEQFF. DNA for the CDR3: TGCGCCAGCAGCTTGGACCTCGCGGGAATCTACAATGAGCAGTTCTTC.

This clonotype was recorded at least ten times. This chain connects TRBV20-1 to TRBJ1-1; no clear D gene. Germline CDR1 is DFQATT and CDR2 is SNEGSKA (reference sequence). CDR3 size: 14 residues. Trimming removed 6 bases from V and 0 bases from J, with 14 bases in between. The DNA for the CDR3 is TGCAGTGCCAAAGCGGGCCTCATGAACACTGAAGCTTTCTTT. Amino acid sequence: CSAKAGLMNTEAFF.

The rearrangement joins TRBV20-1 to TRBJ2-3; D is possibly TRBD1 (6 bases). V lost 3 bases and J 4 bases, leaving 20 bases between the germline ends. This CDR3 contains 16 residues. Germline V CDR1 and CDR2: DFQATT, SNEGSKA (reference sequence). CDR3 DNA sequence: TGCAGTGCTAGCCCCAGGGGAGCGGTTGTTTCAGATACGCAGTATTTT. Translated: CSASPRGAVVSDTQYF.

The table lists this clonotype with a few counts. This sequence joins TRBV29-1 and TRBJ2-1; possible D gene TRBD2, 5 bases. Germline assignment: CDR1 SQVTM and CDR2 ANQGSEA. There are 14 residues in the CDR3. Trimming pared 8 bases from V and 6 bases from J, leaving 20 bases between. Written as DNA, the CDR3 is TGCAGCCCCAGCCGAGGAGGTTCGGGCAATGAGCAGTTCTTC. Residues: CSPSRGGSGNEQFF.

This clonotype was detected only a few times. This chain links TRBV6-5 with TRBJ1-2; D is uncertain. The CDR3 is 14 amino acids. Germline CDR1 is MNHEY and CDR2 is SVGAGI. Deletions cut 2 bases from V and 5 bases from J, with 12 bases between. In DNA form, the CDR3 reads TGTGCCAGCAGTTACGGTACCAACGAATATGGCTACACCTTC. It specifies CASSYGTNEYGYTF.

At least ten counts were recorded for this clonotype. The CDR3 sequence: CASSYLKGANEQYF. For the CDR3, the DNA is TGTGCCAGCAGTTACTTGAAGGGGGCCAACGAGCAGTACTTC. This sequence joins TRBV6-5 and TRBJ2-7, with 7 nucleotides matching TRBD1. The ends lost 1 base at V and 5 bases at J; junction bases unmatched: 5. This CDR3 region has 14 residues. The germline CDR1 and CDR2 sequences are MNHEY and SVGAGI.

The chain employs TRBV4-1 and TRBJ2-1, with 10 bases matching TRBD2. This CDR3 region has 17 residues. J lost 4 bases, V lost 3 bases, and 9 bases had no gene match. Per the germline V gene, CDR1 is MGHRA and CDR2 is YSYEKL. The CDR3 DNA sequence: TGCGCCAGCAGCCAGGAACCGGGACTAGCGCCATACAATGAGCAGTTCTTC. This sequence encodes CASSQEPGLAPYNEQFF.

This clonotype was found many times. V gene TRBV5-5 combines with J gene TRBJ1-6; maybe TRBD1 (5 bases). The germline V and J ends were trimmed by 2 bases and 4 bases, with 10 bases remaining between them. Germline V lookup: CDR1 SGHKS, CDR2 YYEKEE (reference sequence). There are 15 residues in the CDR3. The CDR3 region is CASSFRDPYNSPLHF. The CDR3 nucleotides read TGTGCCAGCAGCTTCCGGGACCCTTATAATTCACCCCTCCACTTT.

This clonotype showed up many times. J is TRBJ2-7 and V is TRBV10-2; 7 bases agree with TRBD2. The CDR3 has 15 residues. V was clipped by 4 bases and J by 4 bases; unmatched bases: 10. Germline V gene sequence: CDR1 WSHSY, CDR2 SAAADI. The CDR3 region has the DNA TGCGCCAGCAGTGGGGTGGGCGGGAGTCTTTACGAGCAGTACTTC. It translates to CASSGVGGSLYEQYF.